A selection of T cell receptor beta chains follows, all from one sample in a study of blood T cell repertoires in COVID-19. Clones were read by immunoSEQ multiplex PCR, and TCRdb kept only the in-frame ones, dropping some. The repertoire consists of roughly 320,000 clones, with roughly 85% occurring once and the leading ten covering around 6.9%. Sequences were obtained from peripheral blood. These receptors were collected from a human donor in a cohort sampled during active COVID-19. Both conserved end residues are part of each CDR3. Each record gives: clone size, J gene, D gene, V gene, CDR3 protein, CDR3 DNA. A D gene is named only where the DNA matches it firmly. The listing skips clone size in some rows; elsewhere it reads once, few, many or a size class.

once,TRBJ2-7,-,TRBV11-3,CASSSPRAREGEQYF,TGTGCCAGCAGCTCCCCTAGGGCGCGGGAAGGGGAGCAGTACTTC
-,TRBJ1-1,-,TRBV5-1,CASSPGGGTEAFF,TGCGCCAGCAGCCCCGGGGGGGGTACTGAAGCTTTCTTT
-,TRBJ1-1,-,TRBV27,CASSSLGGGTEAFF,TGTGCCAGCAGTTCTTTGGGGGGTGGCACTGAAGCTTTCTTT
-,TRBJ1-2,-,TRBV19,CASRKQVNYGYTF,TGTGCCAGTAGAAAACAGGTTAACTATGGCTACACCTTC
-,TRBJ2-7,-,TRBV29-1,CSVKQTYEQYF,TGCAGCGTGAAACAGACCTACGAGCAGTACTTC
few,TRBJ2-1,TRBD2,TRBV5-1,CASSLTSGGYNEQFF,TGCGCCAGCAGCTTGACTAGCGGGGGGTACAATGAGCAGTTCTTC
few,TRBJ2-7,-,TRBV15,CATSNKRGSEQYF,TGTGCCACCAGCAACAAAAGGGGTTCCGAGCAGTACTTC
-,TRBJ1-1,-,TRBV18,CASTGAGTSNTEAFF,TGTGCCAGCACCGGAGCCGGGACTTCGAACACTGAAGCTTTCTTT
once,TRBJ2-3,TRBD1,TRBV10-3,CAIRTGTGLTDTQYF,TGTGCCATCAGAACCGGGACAGGGTTAACAGATACGCAGTATTTT
-,TRBJ1-1,-,TRBV28,CASEEEAYTEAFF,TGTGCCAGCGAGGAAGAGGCCTACACTGAAGCTTTCTTT
-,TRBJ1-4,-,TRBV28,CASSLSREVEEKLFF,TGTGCCAGCAGTTTATCACGGGAAGTAGAGGAAAAACTGTTTTTT
few,TRBJ1-6,-,TRBV12-2,CASRNSRDRGLRRNSPLHF,TGTGCAAGTCGCAACTCCCGGGACAGGGGTCTCCGTCGAAATTCACCCCTCCACTTT
-,TRBJ2-4,TRBD1,TRBV23-1,CASSLGQGNIQYF,TGCGCCAGCAGTCTTGGACAGGGAAACATTCAGTACTTC
-,TRBJ1-1,-,TRBV7-3,CASKQGVMNTEAFF,TGTGCCAGCAAACAGGGCGTCATGAACACTGAAGCTTTCTTT
-,TRBJ1-5,TRBD1,TRBV6-5,CASSYGQGANQPQHF,TGTGCCAGCAGTTACGGTCAGGGGGCAAATCAGCCCCAGCATTTT
-,TRBJ1-2,-,TRBV5-1,CASAGGPYGYTF,TGCGCCAGTGCGGGGGGGCCCTATGGCTACACCTTC
-,TRBJ2-7,-,TRBV5-1,CASSRAGQSYEQYF,TGCGCCAGCAGCCGGGCGGGTCAATCCTACGAGCAGTACTTC
-,TRBJ1-5,TRBD1,TRBV6-1,CASSETGGDQPQHF,TGTGCCAGCAGTGAAACAGGGGGTGATCAGCCCCAGCATTTT
-,TRBJ1-2,-,TRBV19,CASRQIDRLNYGYTF,TGTGCCAGTAGACAAATCGACAGACTTAACTATGGCTACACCTTC
-,TRBJ2-3,-,TRBV3-1/TRBV3-2,CASSHVANSGDTQYF,TGTGCCAGCAGCCACGTCGCGAATAGCGGCGATACGCAGTATTTT
-,TRBJ2-7,TRBD2,TRBV5-6,CASSIRTRGVYEQYF,TGTGCCAGCAGCATTAGAACCCGGGGGGTTTACGAGCAGTACTTC
-,TRBJ2-5,TRBD1,TRBV5-6,CASSLAGTGQETQYF,TGTGCCAGCAGCTTGGCCGGGACAGGGCAAGAGACCCAGTACTTC
-,TRBJ1-1,TRBD1,TRBV2,CASRGTGDPEAFF,TGTGCCAGCAGGGGGACAGGGGACCCTGAAGCTTTCTTT
once,TRBJ2-3,-,TRBV4-1,CASSQEPTGKGTDTQYF,TGCGCCAGCAGCCAAGAACCCACAGGGAAGGGCACAGATACGCAGTATTTT
-,TRBJ1-1,TRBD1,TRBV2,CASSGGQGKTEAFF,TGTGCCAGCAGTGGAGGACAGGGGAAGACTGAAGCTTTCTTT
-,TRBJ2-3,-,TRBV5-1,CASSTLDTDTQYF,TGCGCCAGCAGTACACTAGACACAGATACGCAGTATTTT
-,TRBJ1-1,TRBD1,TRBV5-1,CASSFRDRGRTEAFF,TGCGCCAGCAGCTTCCGGGACAGGGGACGCACTGAAGCTTTCTTT
-,TRBJ1-5,TRBD1,TRBV18,CASSLQGDQPQHF,TGTGCCAGCTCACTACAGGGGGACCAGCCCCAGCATTTT
-,TRBJ2-1,TRBD1,TRBV15,CATSTQRGTVHNEQFF,TGTGCCACCAGCACCCAAAGGGGGACAGTGCATAATGAGCAGTTCTTC
-,TRBJ1-5,TRBD1,TRBV5-5,CASSAGTGLIQPQHF,TGTGCCAGCAGCGCCGGGACAGGGTTGATTCAGCCCCAGCATTTT
once,TRBJ1-2,-,TRBV3-1/TRBV3-2,CASSQGALFYGYTF,TGTGCCAGCAGCCAAGGTGCGCTTTTCTATGGCTACACCTTC
once,TRBJ2-3,-,TRBV5-1,CASSDYPSSTDTQYF,TGCGCCAGCAGCGACTACCCGAGCTCTACAGATACGCAGTATTTT
-,TRBJ2-1,-,TRBV7-2,CASRPVNEQFF,TGTGCCAGCAGACCGGTAAATGAGCAGTTCTTC
-,TRBJ2-5,TRBD2,TRBV5-1,CASSPSPGGIQETQYF,TGCGCCAGCTCACCATCCCCCGGGGGGATACAAGAGACCCAGTACTTC
once,TRBJ2-3,-,TRBV7-8,CASSLRLDTQYF,TGTGCCAGCAGCCTCAGATTAGATACGCAGTATTTT
once,TRBJ2-3,-,TRBV10-3,CAISDFQGSDTQYF,TGTGCCATCAGTGACTTCCAGGGGTCAGATACGCAGTATTTT
-,TRBJ2-1,TRBD2,TRBV11-2,CASSPTSGGYNEQFF,TGTGCCAGCAGCCCTACTAGCGGGGGTTACAATGAGCAGTTCTTC
-,TRBJ1-5,-,TRBV2,CASSGGGAFQPQHF,TGTGCCAGCAGTGGGGGGGGCGCTTTTCAGCCCCAGCATTTT
-,TRBJ2-7,-,TRBV6-5,CASHGVGSYEQYF,TGTGCCAGCCACGGGGTAGGCTCGTACGAGCAGTACTTC
-,TRBJ1-2,-,TRBV4-2,CASSQSGGYTF,TGTGCCAGCAGCCAGTCGGGTGGCTACACCTTC